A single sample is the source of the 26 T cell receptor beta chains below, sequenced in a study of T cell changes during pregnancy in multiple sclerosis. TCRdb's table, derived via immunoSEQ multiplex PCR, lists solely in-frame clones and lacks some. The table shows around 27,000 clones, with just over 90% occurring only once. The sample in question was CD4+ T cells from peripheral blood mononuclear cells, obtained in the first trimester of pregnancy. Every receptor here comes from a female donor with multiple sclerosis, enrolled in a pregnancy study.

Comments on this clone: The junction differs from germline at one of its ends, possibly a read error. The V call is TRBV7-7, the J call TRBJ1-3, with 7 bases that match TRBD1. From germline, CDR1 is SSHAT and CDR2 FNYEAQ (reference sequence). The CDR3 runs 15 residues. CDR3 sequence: CASSKDRLPGNTIYF. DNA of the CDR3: TGTGCTAGCAGCAAGGACAGGCTCCCTGGAAACACCATATATTTT.

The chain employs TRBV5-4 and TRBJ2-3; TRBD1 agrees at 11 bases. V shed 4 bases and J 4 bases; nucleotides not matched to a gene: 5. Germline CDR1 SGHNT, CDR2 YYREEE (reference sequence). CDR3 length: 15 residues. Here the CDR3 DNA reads TGTGCCAGCAGCCTCCCGGGACAGGGGGCAGATACGCAGTATTTT. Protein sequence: CASSLPGQGADTQYF.

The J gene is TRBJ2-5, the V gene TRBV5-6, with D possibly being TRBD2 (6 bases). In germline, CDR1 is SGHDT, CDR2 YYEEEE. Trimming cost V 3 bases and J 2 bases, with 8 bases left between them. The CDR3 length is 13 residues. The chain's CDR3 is CASSWGLQETQYF. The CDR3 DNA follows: TGTGCCAGCAGCTGGGGACTGCAAGAGACCCAGTACTTC.

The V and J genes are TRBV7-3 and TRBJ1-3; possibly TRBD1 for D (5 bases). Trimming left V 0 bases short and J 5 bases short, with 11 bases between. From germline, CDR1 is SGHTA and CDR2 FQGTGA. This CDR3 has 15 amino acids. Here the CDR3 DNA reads TGTGCCAGCAGCTTAACGTCAGGGCAGAGAAACACCATATATTTT. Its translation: CASSLTSGQRNTIYF.

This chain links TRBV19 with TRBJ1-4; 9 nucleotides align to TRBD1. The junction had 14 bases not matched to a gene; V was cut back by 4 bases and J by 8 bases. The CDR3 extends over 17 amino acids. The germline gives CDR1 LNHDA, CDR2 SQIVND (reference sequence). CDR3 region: CASSNRPPGQGGEKLFF. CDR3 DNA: TGTGCCAGTAGTAACCGGCCCCCGGGACAGGGTGGCGAAAAACTGTTTTTT.

The CDR3 here is CASSGLGGETQYF. CDR3 nucleotide sequence: TGTGCCAGCAGTGGACTTGGAGGGGAGACCCAGTACTTC. The chain carries TRBV2 and TRBJ2-5; TRBD2 might be the D (6 bases). Germline V gives CDR1 SNHLY, CDR2 FYNNEI. The CDR3 length is 13 residues. Trimming left V 4 bases short and J 5 bases short, with 11 bases between.

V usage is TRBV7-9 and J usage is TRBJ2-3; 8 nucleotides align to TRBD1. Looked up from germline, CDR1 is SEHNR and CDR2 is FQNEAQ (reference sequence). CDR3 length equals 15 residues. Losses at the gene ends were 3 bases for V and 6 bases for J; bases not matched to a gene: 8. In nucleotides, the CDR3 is TGTGCCAGCAGCTTGACAGGGGTATTATCGGATACGCAGTATTTT. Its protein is CASSLTGVLSDTQYF.

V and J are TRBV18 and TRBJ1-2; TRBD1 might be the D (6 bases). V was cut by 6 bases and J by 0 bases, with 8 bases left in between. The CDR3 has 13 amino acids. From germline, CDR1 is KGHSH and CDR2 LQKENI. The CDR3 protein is CASSGQTNYGYTF. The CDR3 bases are TGTGCCAGCTCGGGACAAACTAACTATGGCTACACCTTC.

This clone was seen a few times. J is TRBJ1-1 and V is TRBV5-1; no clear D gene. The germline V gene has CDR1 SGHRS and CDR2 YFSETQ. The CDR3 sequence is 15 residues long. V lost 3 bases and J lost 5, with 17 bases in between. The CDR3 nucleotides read TGCGCCAGCAGCTCCCAGAGTCACAGAGGGACTGAAGCTTTCTTT. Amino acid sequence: CASSSQSHRGTEAFF.

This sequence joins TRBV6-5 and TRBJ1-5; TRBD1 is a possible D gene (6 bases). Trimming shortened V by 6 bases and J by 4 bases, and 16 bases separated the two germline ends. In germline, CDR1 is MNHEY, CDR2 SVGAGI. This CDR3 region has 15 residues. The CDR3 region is CASRIGGEPNQPQHF. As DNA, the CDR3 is TGTGCCAGCAGGATAGGGGGGGAACCTAATCAGCCCCAGCATTTT.

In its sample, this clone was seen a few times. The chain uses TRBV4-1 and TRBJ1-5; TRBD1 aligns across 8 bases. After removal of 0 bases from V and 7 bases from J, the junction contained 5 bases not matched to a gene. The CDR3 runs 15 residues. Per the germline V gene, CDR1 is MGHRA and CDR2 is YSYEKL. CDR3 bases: TGCGCCAGCAGCCAAGACAGGGGGCCCTGGCAGCCCCAGCATTTT. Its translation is CASSQDRGPWQPQHF.

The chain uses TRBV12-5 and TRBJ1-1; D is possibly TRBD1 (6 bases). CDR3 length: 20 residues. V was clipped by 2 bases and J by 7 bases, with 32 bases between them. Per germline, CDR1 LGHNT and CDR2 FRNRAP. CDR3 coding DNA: TGTGCTAGTGGTTTGACCCCGGATGGGACACTTTTTCCGGGGCGACATGAAGCTTTCTTT. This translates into CASGLTPDGTLFPGRHEAFF.

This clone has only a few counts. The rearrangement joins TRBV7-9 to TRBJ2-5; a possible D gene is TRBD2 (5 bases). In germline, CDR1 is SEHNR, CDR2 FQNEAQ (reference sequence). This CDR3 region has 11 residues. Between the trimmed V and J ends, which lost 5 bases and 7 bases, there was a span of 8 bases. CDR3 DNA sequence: TGTGCCAGCAGCAATGAGGGGACCCAGTACTTC. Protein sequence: CASSNEGTQYF.

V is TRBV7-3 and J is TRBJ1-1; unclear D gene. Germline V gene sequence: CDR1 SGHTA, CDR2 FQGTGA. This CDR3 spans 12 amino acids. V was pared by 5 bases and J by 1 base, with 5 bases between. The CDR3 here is CASSTRNTEAFF. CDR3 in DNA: TGTGCCAGCAGCACAAGGAACACTGAAGCTTTCTTT.

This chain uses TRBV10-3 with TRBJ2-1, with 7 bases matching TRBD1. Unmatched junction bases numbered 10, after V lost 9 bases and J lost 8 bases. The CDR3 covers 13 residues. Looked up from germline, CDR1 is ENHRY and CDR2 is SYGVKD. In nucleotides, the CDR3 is TGTGCCATATTACAGGGGCGCACGGATGAGCAGTTCTTC. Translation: CAILQGRTDEQFF.

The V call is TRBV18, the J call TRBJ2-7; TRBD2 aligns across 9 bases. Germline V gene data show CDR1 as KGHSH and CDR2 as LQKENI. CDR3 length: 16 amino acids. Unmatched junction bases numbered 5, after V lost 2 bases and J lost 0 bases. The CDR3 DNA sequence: TGTGCCAGCTCACCAAATCAAGCGGGGGGCTCCTACGAGCAGTACTTC. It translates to CASSPNQAGGSYEQYF.

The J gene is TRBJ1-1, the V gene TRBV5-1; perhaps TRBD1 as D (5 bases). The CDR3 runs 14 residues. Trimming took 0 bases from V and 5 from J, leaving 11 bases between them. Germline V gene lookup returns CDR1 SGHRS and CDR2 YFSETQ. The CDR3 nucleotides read TGCGCCAGCAGCTTGGAAGGCAGGGTAACTGAAGCTTTCTTT. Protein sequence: CASSLEGRVTEAFF.

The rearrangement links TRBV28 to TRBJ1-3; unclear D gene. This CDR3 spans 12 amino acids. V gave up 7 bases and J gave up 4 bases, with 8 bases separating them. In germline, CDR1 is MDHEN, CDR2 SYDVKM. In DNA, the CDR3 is TGTGCCAGCACATCCGCGGGAAACACCATATATTTT. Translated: CASTSAGNTIYF.

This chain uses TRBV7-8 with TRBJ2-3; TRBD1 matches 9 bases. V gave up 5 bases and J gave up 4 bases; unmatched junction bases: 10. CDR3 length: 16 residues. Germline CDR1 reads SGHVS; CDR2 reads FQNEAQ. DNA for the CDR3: TGTGCCAGCAGCATTACCGGGACAGGGAATTCAGATACGCAGTATTTT. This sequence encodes CASSITGTGNSDTQYF.

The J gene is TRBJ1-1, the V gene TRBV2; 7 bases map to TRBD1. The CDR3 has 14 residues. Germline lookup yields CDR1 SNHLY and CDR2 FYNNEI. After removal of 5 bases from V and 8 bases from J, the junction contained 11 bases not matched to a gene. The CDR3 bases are TGTGCCAGCAGTTCGACAGGGATGGGGTGGGAAGCTTTCTTT. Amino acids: CASSSTGMGWEAFF.

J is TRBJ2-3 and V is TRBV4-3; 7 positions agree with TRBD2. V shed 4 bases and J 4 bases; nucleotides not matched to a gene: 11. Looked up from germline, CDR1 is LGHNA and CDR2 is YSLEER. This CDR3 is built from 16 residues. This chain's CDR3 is CASSPQAGLEADTQYF. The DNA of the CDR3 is TGCGCCAGCAGCCCCCAGGCTGGACTAGAGGCAGATACGCAGTATTTT.

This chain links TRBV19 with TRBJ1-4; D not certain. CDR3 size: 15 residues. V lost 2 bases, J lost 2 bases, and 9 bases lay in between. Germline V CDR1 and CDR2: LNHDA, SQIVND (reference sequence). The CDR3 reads CASSIFGETNEKLFF. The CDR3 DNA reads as TGTGCCAGTAGTATATTCGGGGAGACTAATGAAAAACTGTTTTTT.

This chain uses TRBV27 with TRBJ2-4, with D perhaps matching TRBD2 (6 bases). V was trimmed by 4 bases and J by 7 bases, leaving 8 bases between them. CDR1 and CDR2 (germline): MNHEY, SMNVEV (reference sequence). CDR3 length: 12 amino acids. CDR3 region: CASSYGGNIQYF. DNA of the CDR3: TGTGCCAGCAGTTACGGAGGGAACATTCAGTACTTC.

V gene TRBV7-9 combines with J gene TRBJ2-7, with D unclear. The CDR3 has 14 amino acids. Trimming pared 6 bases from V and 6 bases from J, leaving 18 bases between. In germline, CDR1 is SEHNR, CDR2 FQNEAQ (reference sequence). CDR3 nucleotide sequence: TGTGCCAGCAGTCTAATGAGCGCCGAGGCCGAGCAGTACTTC. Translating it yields CASSLMSAEAEQYF.

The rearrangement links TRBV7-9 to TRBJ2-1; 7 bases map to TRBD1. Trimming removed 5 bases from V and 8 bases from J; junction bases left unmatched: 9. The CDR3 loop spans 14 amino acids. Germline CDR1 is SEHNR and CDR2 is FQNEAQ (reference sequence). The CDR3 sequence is CASSQSTGAHEQFF. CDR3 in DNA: TGTGCCAGCAGCCAGAGCACAGGGGCCCATGAGCAGTTCTTC.

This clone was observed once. The CDR3 coding sequence is TGTGCCAGCAGCTCACAGGGAAACTATGGCTACACCTTC. This translates into CASSSQGNYGYTF. J is TRBJ1-2 and V is TRBV7-9; D is possibly TRBD1 (6 bases). V gave up 4 bases and J gave up 2 bases, with 8 bases separating them. The CDR3 extends over 13 amino acids. From germline, CDR1 is SEHNR and CDR2 FQNEAQ (reference sequence).